This T cell receptor (beta chain) was sequenced for a study of blood T cell repertoires in COVID-19. Study-wide context: Sites in the United States, Italy and Spain provided acute and convalescent COVID-19 samples. T cells, B-cell-depleted T cells, or PBMCs provided the cDNA or gDNA that served as material.

How the authors handled the data: Using reference gene primer amplification, nucleated cell counts were estimated. The data were produced by immunoSEQ multiplex PCR, yet TCRdb's version contains in-frame clones alone and is incomplete. The DNA gave D and trimming, while V, J and clone size come from that table. The sample carries roughly 290,000 clones, 75% to 90% recorded once. Looked up from germline, CDR1 is SGHTA and CDR2 is FQGTGA. The CDR3 has 14 amino acids. V dropped 5 bases and J dropped 5; count of bases not matched to a gene: 4. The sequence came from a man aged 25-45 years with acute or convalescent COVID-19. The rearrangement uses TRBV7-3 and TRBJ2-3; 10 bases agree with TRBD1. Sequenced: peripheral blood. The CDR3 nucleotides are TGTGCCAGCAGCACCGGGACAGGGGTAGATACGCAGTATTTT. This gives the protein CASSTGTGVDTQYF. Supplemented by reference TRBV7-3 and TRBJ2-3, the full variable domain reads GAGVSQTPSNKVTEKGKYVELRCDPISGHTALYWYRQSLGQGPEFLIYFQGTGAADDSGLPNDRFFAVRPEGSVSTLKIQRTERGDSAVYLCASSTGTGVDTQYFGPGTRLTVL.